The sequence of this TCR beta chain was determined in a study of molecular identifiers for immune sequencing clone quantification. Turning to the study itself: Replicates involved a five-way split of RNA from roughly 20,000 or 100,000 naive CD8 cells, with sequencing of four. Study results and caveats: Spiked Jurkat TCR RNA originating from one cell could reportedly be identified amid more than 800,000 naive cells.

The length of the CDR3 is 15 residues. The germline V gene has CDR1 MDHEN and CDR2 SYDVKM. V was trimmed by 4 bases and J by 2 bases, leaving 15 bases between them. Naive CD8 T cells were FACS-sorted by CD8+CD4-CCR7+CD45RA+ markers. This clonotype was counted many times. Its antigen is still unknown. Via MiXCR, TCRdb re-called the PCR reads, giving one row per CDR3 protein. The sample has roughly 40,000 distinct CDR3 sequences, roughly 18% seen once. The receptor comes from a human donor in good health. Some libraries in this study had Jurkat cell RNA spiked in. The sequenced sample was naive CD8+ T cells from blood, with Jurkat cell RNA spiked in. Stated subset: FACS-sorted CD8+CD4-CCR7+CD45RA+ naive T cells. V is TRBV28 and J is TRBJ2-7, with D possibly TRBD2 on 6 matching bases. The CDR3 sequence is CASSSPGEPTYEQYF. DNA for the CDR3: TGTGCCAGCAGTTCGCCGGGAGAGCCGACCTACGAGCAGTACTTC.